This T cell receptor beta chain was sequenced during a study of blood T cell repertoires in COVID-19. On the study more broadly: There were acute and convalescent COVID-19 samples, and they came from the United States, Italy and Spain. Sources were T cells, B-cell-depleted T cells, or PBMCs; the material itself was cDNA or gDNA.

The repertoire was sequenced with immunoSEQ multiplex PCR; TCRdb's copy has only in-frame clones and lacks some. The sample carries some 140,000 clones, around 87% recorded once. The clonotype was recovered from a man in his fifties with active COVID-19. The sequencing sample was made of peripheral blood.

This chain's CDR3 is CASSPGLVYEQYF. The CDR3 DNA sequence: TGTGCCAGCAGCCCGGGACTAGTCTACGAGCAGTACTTC. The chain couples TRBV7-9 to TRBJ2-7; 8 bases are shared with TRBD2. The germline V gene encodes CDR1 SEHNR and CDR2 FQNEAQ (reference sequence). The CDR3 covers 13 residues. J gave up 3 bases and V 5 bases, and 3 bases lay outside the gene matches. The variable domain in full, completed from reference TRBV7-9 and TRBJ2-7, reads DTGVSQNPRHKITKRGQNVTFRCDPISEHNRLYWYRQTLGQGPEFLTYFQNEAQLEKSRLLSDRFSAERPKGSFSTLEIQRTEQGDSAMYLCASSPGLVYEQYFGPGTRLTVT.